This TCR beta chain was recovered during a study of spatial heterogeneity in lung cancer. Study-level information: The donors were 72 patients with non-small cell lung cancer that was early-stage and untreated. The follow-up PBMC samples were sequenced whenever they were available. The median time to follow-up was 2 to 3 years after resection.

All TCR cDNA molecules were individually tagged with a unique molecular identifier. MiXCR, applied by TCRdb to the 5' RACE reads, yields one record per CDR3 protein. The sample includes roughly 24,000 distinct CDR3 sequences, more than 9.5% of them seen just once. This clonotype has only a few counts. This sample's time point: blood at routine non-recurrence follow-up after resection. This CDR3 contains 13 residues. Germline CDR1 reads MNHNS; CDR2 reads SASEGT. V gave up 0 bases and J gave up 8 bases, with 8 bases separating them. This receptor was obtained from a male donor with early-stage non-small cell lung cancer. The specimen comprised PBMCs, sampled at follow-up. The chain links TRBV6-1 to TRBJ2-1; D gene unclear. CDR3 region: CASSEAGFYEQFF. The CDR3 region has the DNA TGTGCCAGCAGTGAAGCGGGCTTTTATGAGCAGTTCTTC.